This TCR beta chain was identified during a study of blood T cells in healthy people across ages. It was with a sample-barcoded 5' primer and a J-beta primer mix that a second PCR of roughly 7 to 12 cycles was run. A tag from a template-switch adaptor with 12 random nucleotides marked each cDNA molecule. One entry per CDR3 protein results from TCRdb running MiXCR on the 5' RACE reads. The table has some 930,000 distinct CDR3 sequences, just under 30% seen once. CDR3 length: 15 residues. Germline-derived CDR1 and CDR2 are SGHRS and YFSETQ. Between the trimmed V and J ends, which lost 2 bases and 3 bases, there was a span of 15 bases. The sample also formed part of further work on T cells of mothers and their children. Turning to that study: All donors were healthy and Caucasian; they were a few mothers and their six children. Extraction yielded RNA that went, in full, into cDNA synthesis at around 1.5 ug per 15 ul.

Specimen: blood. The origin of this receptor is a woman in her 40s in good health. This chain links TRBV5-1 with TRBJ2-7; D possibly corresponds to TRBD1 (5 bases). As DNA, the CDR3 is TGCGCCAGCAGCTTAGGGCAGGGATCCTGCTACGAGCAGTACTTC. Protein: CASSLGQGSCYEQYF.